The next 3 T cell receptor beta chains were all read from a single sample in a study of blood T cell repertoires in COVID-19. The data were produced by immunoSEQ multiplex PCR, yet TCRdb's version contains in-frame clones alone and is incomplete. This table has about 310,000 clones, around 86% appearing once. Input material: peripheral blood. These receptors were taken from a middle-aged man with active or convalescent COVID-19.

The chain links TRBV6-5 to TRBJ1-2; D is unresolved. The CDR3 is 11 residues long. The V end lost 11 bases, the J end lost 7 bases, and 14 bases lay between the germline ends. Germline loops: CDR1 MNHEY, CDR2 SVGAGI. Written as DNA, the CDR3 is TGTGCCGTGCTGGGAGACGGTGGCTACACCTTC. Protein: CAVLGDGGYTF.

CDR3 residues: CASSGLGAVLAGELFF. As DNA, the CDR3 is TGTGCCAGCAGCGGACTAGGGGCTGTATTGGCCGGGGAGCTGTTTTTT. The chain carries TRBV6-2 or TRBV6-3 and TRBJ2-2, with 7 bases matching TRBD2. V lost 6 bases to trimming and J lost 6 bases; unmatched junction nucleotides: 13. This CDR3 is built from 16 residues. The germline V gene has CDR1 MNHEY and CDR2 SVGEGT.

This clone was seen a single time. The chain has TRBV7-3 and TRBJ2-2, with 13 bases that match TRBD2. This CDR3 region has 15 residues. Trimming at V came to 5 bases and at J to 5 bases, leaving 2 bases not matched to a gene. Germline V lookup: CDR1 SGHTA, CDR2 FQGTGA. The CDR3 nucleotides read TGTGCCAGCAGCCCGACTAGCGGGGGGACCGGGGAGCTGTTTTTT. It codes for CASSPTSGGTGELFF.